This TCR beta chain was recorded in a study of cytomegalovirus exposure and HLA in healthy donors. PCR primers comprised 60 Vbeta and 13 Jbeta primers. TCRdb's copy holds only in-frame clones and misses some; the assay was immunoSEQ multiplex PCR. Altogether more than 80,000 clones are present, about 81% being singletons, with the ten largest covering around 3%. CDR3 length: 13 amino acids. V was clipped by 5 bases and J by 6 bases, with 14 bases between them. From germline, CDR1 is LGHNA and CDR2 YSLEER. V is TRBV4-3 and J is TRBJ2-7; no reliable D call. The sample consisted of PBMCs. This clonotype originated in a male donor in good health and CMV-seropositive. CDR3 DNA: TGCGCCAGCAGCTCCTTCCCGGGTGGCGAGCAGTACTTC. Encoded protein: CASSSFPGGEQYF.